This T cell receptor beta chain was observed in a study of technical replicates of blood from a handful of donors. Germline assignment: CDR1 SEHNR and CDR2 FQNEAQ (reference sequence). With 5 bases removed from V and 7 bases from J, the gap between germline ends came to 11 bases. The CDR3 consists of 13 residues. Sequencing was performed with immunoSEQ multiplex PCR; in TCRdb, only in-frame clones are kept and a portion is missing. The table shows 56,000 or so clones, with roughly 93% occurring only once. The gene calls are TRBV7-9 and TRBJ2-2, with D tentatively TRBD1 (5 bases). The sequence was obtained from a human donor in good health. Some clones in this sample may be carry-over from other donors' samples. The source material was PBMCs. The CDR3: CASSPQGRGELFF. The CDR3 bases are TGTGCCAGCAGCCCGCAGGGTCGCGGGGAGCTGTTTTTT.